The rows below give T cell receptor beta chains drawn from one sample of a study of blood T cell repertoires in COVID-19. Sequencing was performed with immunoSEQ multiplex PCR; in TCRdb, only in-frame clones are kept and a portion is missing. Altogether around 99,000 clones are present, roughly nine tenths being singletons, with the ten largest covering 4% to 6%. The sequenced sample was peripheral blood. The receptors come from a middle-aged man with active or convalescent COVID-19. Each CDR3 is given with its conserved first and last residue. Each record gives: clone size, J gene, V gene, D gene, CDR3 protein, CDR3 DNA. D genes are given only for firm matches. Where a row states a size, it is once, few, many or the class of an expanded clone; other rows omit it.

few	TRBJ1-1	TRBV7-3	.	CASSLDSDTEAFF	TGTGCCAGCAGCTTAGACAGCGACACTGAAGCTTTCTTT
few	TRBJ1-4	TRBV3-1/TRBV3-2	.	CASREAGVNEKLFF	TGTGCCAGTAGGGAGGCTGGAGTAAATGAAAAACTGTTTTTT
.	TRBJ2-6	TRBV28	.	CATSGPGANVLTF	TGTGCCACCAGTGGGCCTGGGGCCAACGTCCTGACTTTC
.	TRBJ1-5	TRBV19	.	CASNDRLNQPQHF	TGTGCCAGTAATGACAGGCTGAATCAGCCCCAGCATTTT
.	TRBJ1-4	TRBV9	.	CASSAGGGVDEKLFF	TGTGCCAGCAGCGCCGGGGGAGGGGTGGATGAAAAACTGTTTTTT
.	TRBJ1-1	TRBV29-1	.	CSVYQGTEAFF	TGCAGCGTTTACCAGGGCACTGAAGCTTTCTTT
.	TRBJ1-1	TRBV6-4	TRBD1	CASRPRTGGQVGVRGTEAFF	TGTGCCAGCAGACCCCGGACAGGGGGCCAAGTGGGAGTCCGCGGCACTGAAGCTTTCTTT
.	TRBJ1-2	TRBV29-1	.	CSVGPLSGEGGYTF	TGCAGCGTTGGCCCACTTTCAGGGGAGGGGGGCTACACCTTC
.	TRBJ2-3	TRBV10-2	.	CASSASGLSMDTQYF	TGCGCCAGCAGTGCCTCGGGTCTATCTATGGATACGCAGTATTTT
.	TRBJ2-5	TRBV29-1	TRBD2	CSVGEGETQYF	TGCAGCGTTGGGGAGGGAGAGACCCAGTACTTC
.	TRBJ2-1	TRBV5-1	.	CASSWGQEIYNEQFF	TGCGCCAGCAGCTGGGGGCAGGAAATTTACAATGAGCAGTTCTTC
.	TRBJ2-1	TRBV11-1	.	CASSLGPVAAYNEQFF	TGTGCCAGCAGCTTAGGCCCGGTAGCGGCATACAATGAGCAGTTCTTC
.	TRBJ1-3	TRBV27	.	CASSFTPGSSGNTIYF	TGTGCCAGCAGTTTTACGCCAGGATCATCTGGAAACACCATATATTTT
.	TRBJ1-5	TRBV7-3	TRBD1	CASSLDRDQPQHF	TGTGCCAGCAGCTTAGACAGGGATCAGCCCCAGCATTTT
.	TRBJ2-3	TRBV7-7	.	CASSLGRGSSTDTQYF	TGTGCCAGCAGCCTTGGCAGGGGATCTAGCACAGATACGCAGTATTTT
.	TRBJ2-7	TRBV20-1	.	CSAQTVEQYF	TGCAGTGCGCAGACAGTGGAGCAGTACTTC
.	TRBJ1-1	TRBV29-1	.	CSVRGVELGNTEAFF	TGCAGCGTTAGGGGTGTCGAGCTAGGGAACACTGAAGCTTTCTTT
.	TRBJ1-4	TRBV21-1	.	CASSKTIRILMTAFYEKLFF	TGTGCCAGCAGCAAGACAATTAGGATCCTAATGACAGCTTTTTATGAAAAACTGTTTTTT
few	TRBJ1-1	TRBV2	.	CASRGHINTEAFF	TGTGCCAGCAGAGGACATATCAACACTGAAGCTTTCTTT
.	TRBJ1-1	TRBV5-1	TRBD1	CASSQDSGTGDTEAFF	TGCGCCAGCAGCCAAGACTCCGGGACAGGGGACACTGAAGCTTTCTTT
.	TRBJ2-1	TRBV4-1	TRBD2	CASSQPGLAGGPGNYNEQFF	TGCGCCAGCAGCCAGCCGGGACTAGCGGGAGGGCCGGGGAACTACAATGAGCAGTTCTTC
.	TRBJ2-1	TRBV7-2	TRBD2	CASSFGTSGMEVFF	TGTGCCAGCAGCTTCGGGACTAGCGGGATGGAGGTGTTCTTC
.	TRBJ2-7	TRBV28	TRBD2	CASTETGGSYEQYF	TGTGCCAGCACCGAAACGGGGGGGTCCTACGAGCAGTACTTC
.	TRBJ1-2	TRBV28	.	CASSGGGEPYGYTF	TGTGCCAGCAGTGGGGGAGGGGAACCCTATGGCTACACCTTC
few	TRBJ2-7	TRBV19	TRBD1	CASSPRKGQGEGGYEQYF	TGTGCCAGTAGTCCGAGAAAGGGACAGGGGGAAGGTGGCTACGAGCAGTACTTC
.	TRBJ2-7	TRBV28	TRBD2	CASSGYGLAGGTYEQYF	TGTGCCAGCAGTGGATACGGACTAGCGGGAGGAACCTACGAGCAGTACTTC
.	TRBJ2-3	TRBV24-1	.	CATSDQVIGVFSTDTQYF	TGTGCCACCAGTGATCAAGTAATCGGAGTTTTTAGCACAGATACGCAGTATTTT
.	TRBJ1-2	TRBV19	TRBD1	CAILTPGQAYGYTF	TGTGCCATTCTGACGCCGGGACAGGCGTATGGCTACACCTTC
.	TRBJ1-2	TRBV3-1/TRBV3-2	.	CASSQDSIGYTF	TGTGCCAGCAGCCAGGACTCAATCGGCTACACCTTC
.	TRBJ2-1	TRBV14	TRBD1	CASSHVTGASEQFF	TGTGCCAGCAGCCATGTCACAGGGGCAAGTGAGCAGTTCTTC
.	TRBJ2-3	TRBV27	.	CASGRLVPDTQYF	TGTGCCAGCGGTCGACTGGTCCCAGATACGCAGTATTTT
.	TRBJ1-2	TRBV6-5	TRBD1	CASSTRTGANYGYTF	TGTGCCAGCAGTACTCGGACAGGGGCGAACTATGGCTACACCTTC
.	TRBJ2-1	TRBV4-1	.	CASSQRAVSEGDEQFF	TGCGCCAGCAGCCAACGTGCCGTTTCAGAGGGGGATGAGCAGTTCTTC
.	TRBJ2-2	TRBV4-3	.	CASSQGRQGHTGELFF	TGCGCCAGCAGCCAAGGACGGCAGGGCCATACCGGGGAGCTGTTTTTT
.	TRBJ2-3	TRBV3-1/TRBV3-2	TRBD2	CASRPSFPTSGSDGTDTQYF	TGTGCCAGCAGGCCAAGCTTCCCGACTAGCGGGAGCGACGGCACAGATACGCAGTATTTT
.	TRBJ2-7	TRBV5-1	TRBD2	CASSKEGSGTYEQYF	TGCGCCAGCAGTAAGGAAGGGAGCGGGACCTACGAGCAGTACTTC
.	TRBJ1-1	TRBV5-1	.	CASSLASGSGLMNTEAFF	TGCGCCAGCAGCTTGGCCAGCGGTTCCGGTCTGATGAACACTGAAGCTTTCTTT
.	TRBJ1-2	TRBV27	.	CASSPLGQGSYGYTF	TGTGCCAGCAGCCCCCTCGGGCAGGGTAGCTATGGCTACACCTTC
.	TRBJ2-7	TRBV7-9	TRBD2	CASNGLAYEQYF	TGTGCCAGCAACGGACTAGCCTACGAGCAGTACTTC
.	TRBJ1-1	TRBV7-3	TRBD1	CASSPTGDYTEAFF	TGTGCCAGCAGTCCTACAGGGGATTATACTGAAGCTTTCTTT
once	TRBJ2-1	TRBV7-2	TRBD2	CASSPLAGLINEQFF	TGTGCCAGCAGCCCACTAGCGGGGTTGATCAATGAGCAGTTCTTC
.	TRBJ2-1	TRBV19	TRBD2	CASSVGLAGGLSQFF	TGTGCCAGTAGTGTTGGACTAGCGGGAGGGCTATCGCAGTTCTTC
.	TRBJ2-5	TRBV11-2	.	CASRGLRGAKTQYF	TGTGCCAGCCGTGGGCTACGGGGGGCGAAGACCCAGTACTTC
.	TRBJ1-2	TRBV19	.	CASRGNNAGEYYGYTF	TGTGCCAGTAGAGGAAACAACGCCGGAGAGTACTATGGCTACACCTTC
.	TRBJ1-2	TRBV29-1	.	CSLDGYTF	TGCAGCCTAGATGGCTACACCTTC